These 14 T cell receptor beta chains originate from one sample sequenced in a study of T cell responses to AZD1222 COVID-19 vaccine. Assay used: immunoSEQ multiplex PCR; TCRdb lists only in-frame clones, some missing. The sample lists some 180,000 clones, around nine tenths occurring once. The sample here was peripheral blood, taken 28 days after the second AZD1222 dose. The receptors shown here come from an adult who received the AZD1222 COVID-19 vaccine.

Written as DNA, the CDR3 is TGTGCCAGCAGTTTTCGAGGACAGATCCACTCCGAGCAGTACTTC. Residues: CASSFRGQIHSEQYF. The rearrangement uses TRBV6-5 and TRBJ2-7; D might be TRBD1 (6 bases). Germline assignment: CDR1 MNHEY and CDR2 SVGAGI. The CDR3 is made up of 15 amino acids. Between the trimmed V and J ends, which lost 4 bases and 6 bases, there was a span of 19 bases.

This clone was counted a single time. The V gene is TRBV19, the J gene TRBJ2-5; 9 bases are a match to TRBD1. Unmatched junction bases numbered 7, after V lost 3 bases and J lost 5 bases. In germline, CDR1 is LNHDA, CDR2 SQIVND (reference sequence). The CDR3 totals 15 residues. CDR3 sequence: CASSITGGPEETQYF. CDR3 bases: TGTGCCAGTAGTATTACAGGGGGCCCGGAGGAGACCCAGTACTTC.

J is TRBJ2-7 and V is TRBV21-1; the table assigns TRBD1, which was not confirmed against the DNA. TRBV21-1 is listed as a pseudogene. The CDR3 extends over 15 amino acids. The CDR3 DNA reads TGTGCCAGCAGCAAAATCGCAGGGCCCTCCTACGAGCAGTACTTC. It yields the protein CASSKIAGPSYEQYF.

The chain uses TRBV9 and TRBJ1-1; D may be TRBD1 (5 bases). Trimming cost V 0 bases and J 8 bases, with 11 bases left between them. Germline V CDR1 and CDR2: SGDLS, YYNGEE. The CDR3 length is 13 residues. CDR3 nucleotide sequence: TGTGCCAGCAGCGTAGAGGCAAGGACAGAAGCTTTCTTT. Its translation is CASSVEARTEAFF.

The gene calls are TRBV9 and TRBJ2-1; 7 nucleotides align to TRBD2. V gave up 0 bases and J gave up 6 bases; unmatched junction bases: 3. Germline V gene sequence: CDR1 SGDLS, CDR2 YYNGEE. This CDR3 comprises 14 residues. This CDR3 reads CASSVGDYLNEQFF. The CDR3 coding sequence is TGTGCCAGCAGCGTAGGGGACTACCTCAATGAGCAGTTCTTC. The variable domain in full, with the rest retrieved from reference TRBV9 and TRBJ2-1, is DSGVTQTPKHLITATGQRVTLRCSPRSGDLSVYWYQQSLDQGLQFLIQYYNGEERAKGNILERFSAQQFPDLHSELNLSSLELGDSALYFCASSVGDYLNEQFFGPGTRLTVL.

The chain couples TRBV7-3 to TRBJ1-2; 9 bases are shared with TRBD1. There are 14 residues in the CDR3. The V segment lost 5 bases and the J segment 6 bases; nucleotides outside the gene matches: 7. CDR1 and CDR2 from the germline V gene are SGHTA and FQGTGA. As DNA, the CDR3 is TGTGCCAGCAGCAACTCCGGGACAGGGCATGGCTACACCTTC. Translation: CASSNSGTGHGYTF.

J is TRBJ1-1 and V is TRBV5-8; the D gene is possibly TRBD1 (5 bases). The CDR3 length is 13 residues. Trimming removed 3 bases at V and 5 bases at J, with 11 bases between. Germline V gene sequence: CDR1 SGHTS, CDR2 YDEGEE. The CDR3 DNA reads as TGTGCCAGCAGCTACCAGGGCGGGACTGAAGCTTTCTTT. Its protein is CASSYQGGTEAFF.

The V call is TRBV28, the J call TRBJ2-5; 8 bases are shared with TRBD1. This CDR3 comprises 15 residues. Germline lookup yields CDR1 MDHEN and CDR2 SYDVKM. J gave up 4 bases and V 7 bases, and 11 bases lay outside the gene matches. In DNA form, the CDR3 reads TGTGCCAGCATAGGACAGGGATCTTCGGGAGAGACCCAGTACTTC. This gives the protein CASIGQGSSGETQYF.

The rearrangement links TRBV18 to TRBJ2-2; D unresolved. Germline V lookup: CDR1 KGHSH, CDR2 LQKENI. The CDR3 is 13 residues long. V lost 5 bases and J 2 bases, leaving 6 bases between the germline ends. Here the CDR3 DNA reads TGTGCCAGCTCATGGGGAAACACCGGGGAGCTGTTTTTT. The encoded protein is CASSWGNTGELFF.

The chain is built from TRBV12-3 or TRBV12-4 and TRBJ2-1; D not resolved. Trimming removed 5 bases at V and 7 bases at J, with 6 bases between. The CDR3 extends over 11 amino acids. The CDR3 spells CASSRANEQFF. The CDR3 coding sequence is TGTGCCAGCAGTCGGGCGAATGAGCAGTTCTTC.

This clone turned up a few times. This sequence joins TRBV30 and TRBJ2-7, with TRBD2 as a possible D gene (6 bases). The V gene lost 0 bases and the J gene lost 3 bases, with 15 bases spanning the gap. The CDR3 spans 15 residues. Germline V CDR1 and CDR2: GTSNPN, SVGIG (reference sequence). Here the CDR3 reads CAWSVRRVLRYEQYF. CDR3 nucleotides: TGTGCCTGGAGTGTACGGAGGGTTCTTCGCTACGAGCAGTACTTC.

The V gene is TRBV27, the J gene TRBJ2-5, with TRBD2 matching 13 bases. CDR1 and CDR2 from the germline V gene are MNHEY and SMNVEV (reference sequence). This CDR3 is 15 amino acids long. With 0 bases clipped from V and 7 bases from J, the junction kept 2 bases outside the gene matches. The CDR3 nucleotides read TGTGCCAGCAGTTTATCACTAGCGGGAGGGGGGACCCAGTACTTC. This gives the protein CASSLSLAGGGTQYF.

The CDR3 sequence: CAISTRDRPNYGYTF. The CDR3 DNA follows: TGTGCCATCAGTACGAGGGACAGACCTAACTATGGCTACACCTTC. The V call is TRBV10-3, the J call TRBJ1-2, with 7 positions matching TRBD1. The CDR3 contains 15 residues. The V and J ends lost 5 bases and 0 bases, in that order; junction bases with no gene match: 6. CDR1 ENHRY and CDR2 SYGVKD come from the germline V gene.

The gene calls are TRBV19 and TRBJ1-5; D is possibly TRBD1 (6 bases). The germline V and J ends were trimmed by 4 bases and 4 bases, with 11 bases remaining between them. The CDR3 spans 14 residues. Germline loops: CDR1 LNHDA, CDR2 SQIVND (reference sequence). As DNA, the CDR3 is TGTGCCAGTAGTAAACAGGGTGGGAATCAGCCCCAGCATTTT. It yields the protein CASSKQGGNQPQHF.